This T cell receptor (beta chain) was documented in a study of blood T cell repertoires in COVID-19. Libraries were prepared by immunoSEQ multiplex PCR; TCRdb keeps only in-frame clonotypes and omits some of them. This sample carries about 190,000 clones, roughly 84% of them seen once, and the ten largest clones take around 3.5%. This CDR3 has 16 residues. The germline V gene encodes CDR1 SGDLS and CDR2 YYNGEE. Trimming left V 4 bases short and J 5 bases short, with 16 bases between. The V and J genes are TRBV9 and TRBJ1-6; D is perhaps TRBD1 (6 bases). Sample: PBMCs or T cells enriched from blood (not recorded which). This TCR came from a young woman who had recovered from COVID-19. CDR3 in amino acids: CASSSTLRGDNSPLHF. DNA of the CDR3: TGTGCCAGCAGCTCGACTCTCAGGGGAGATAATTCACCCCTCCACTTT. Full variable domain (missing parts from reference TRBV9 and TRBJ1-6): DSGVTQTPKHLITATGQRVTLRCSPRSGDLSVYWYQQSLDQGLQFLIQYYNGEERAKGNILERFSAQQFPDLHSELNLSSLELGDSALYFCASSSTLRGDNSPLHFGNGTRLTVT.